Listed below are T cell receptor beta chains from one sample, sequenced in a study of T-cell reconstitution after alpha-beta-depleted transplantation in children. TCRdb redid the calling of the PCR reads with MiXCR, one entry per CDR3 protein. The profile shows some 140,000 distinct CDR3 sequences, about a tenth of them singletons. The sequencing here drew on PBMCs, mostly from graft donor cells, taken 180 days after TCRalphabeta/CD19-depleted stem cell transplant. The receptor set was obtained from a girl under three years old who had a stem cell transplant for combined immunodeficiency, so the T cells may come from the graft donor. CDR3s include the opening cysteine and the closing phenylalanine or tryptophan. The D gene is left open where the match is weak. Clone size appears in some rows only: once, few, many, or a class for an expanded clone.

16	.	TRBD2	TRBV7-2	TRBJ2-5	CASSLAGGPGQETQYF	TGTGCCAGCAGCCTAGCGGGAGGGCCGGGGCAAGAGACCCAGTACTTC
13	few	.	TRBV4-3	TRBJ2-1	CASSHELANEQFF	TGCGCCAGCAGCCATGAACTAGCCAATGAGCAGTTCTTC
14	few	TRBD2	TRBV20-1	TRBJ2-2	CSASTSGNTGELFF	TGCAGTGCTAGTACTAGCGGAAACACCGGGGAGCTGTTTTTT
14	.	.	TRBV7-6	TRBJ2-5	CASSLVGALPTQYF	TGTGCCAGCAGCTTAGTGGGAGCGCTACCGACCCAGTACTTC
12	.	.	TRBV29-1	TRBJ2-5	CSVGWYQETQYF	TGCAGCGTCGGATGGTACCAAGAGACCCAGTACTTC
15	few	.	TRBV29-1	TRBJ2-7	CSVEDRSGPLYEQYF	TGCAGCGTTGAAGATCGGTCGGGGCCCCTCTACGAGCAGTACTTC
12	few	.	TRBV11-2	TRBJ2-2	CASEQNTGELFF	TGTGCCAGCGAACAGAACACCGGGGAGCTGTTTTTT
16	few	.	TRBV5-1	TRBJ2-3	CASSFRGVAVLDTQYF	TGCGCCAGCAGCTTTAGGGGCGTAGCGGTCCTGGATACGCAGTATTTT
13	.	.	TRBV2	TRBJ2-7	CASRASGRIEQYF	TGTGCCAGCAGGGCTTCAGGGCGGATCGAGCAGTACTTC
13	.	.	TRBV20-1	TRBJ2-3	CSASSRVTDTQYF	TGCAGTGCTAGTTCCCGGGTAACAGATACGCAGTATTTT
16	few	TRBD1	TRBV7-8	TRBJ2-7	CASSLDTGTGAYEQYF	TGTGCCAGCAGCTTAGACACCGGGACAGGGGCCTACGAGCAGTACTTC
16	.	TRBD1	TRBV30	TRBJ2-7	CAWSVRQGGKGDEQYF	TGTGCCTGGAGTGTACGACAGGGGGGAAAAGGGGACGAGCAGTACTTC
15	.	.	TRBV18	TRBJ2-3	CASSPAGLPTDTQYF	TGTGCCAGCTCACCAGCGGGGCTTCCCACAGATACGCAGTATTTT
15	.	TRBD2	TRBV2	TRBJ2-1	CASSGTSGGWDEQFF	TGTGCCAGCAGTGGGACTAGCGGGGGGTGGGATGAGCAGTTCTTC
16	many	TRBD1	TRBV5-1	TRBJ2-1	CASSLHRGHSYNEQFF	TGCGCCAGCAGCTTGCACAGGGGGCACTCCTACAATGAGCAGTTCTTC
13	.	.	TRBV29-1	TRBJ1-4	CSVVGGQWEKLFF	TGCAGCGTTGTGGGCGGCCAATGGGAAAAACTGTTTTTT
14	.	.	TRBV11-2	TRBJ1-6	CASSRDLYNSPLHF	TGTGCCAGCAGTCGGGACCTCTATAATTCACCCCTCCACTTT
15	.	.	TRBV7-9	TRBJ2-7	CASSPGQTGAYEQYF	TGTGCCAGCAGCCCGGGACAAACAGGAGCCTACGAGCAGTACTTC
16	.	TRBD2	TRBV27	TRBJ2-2	CASSLLAGVNTGELFF	TGTGCCAGCAGTTTACTGGCGGGGGTAAACACCGGGGAGCTGTTTTTT
15	few	TRBD1	TRBV5-1	TRBJ2-2	CASSLQGLRSGELFF	TGCGCCAGCAGCTTACAGGGGTTAAGGTCCGGGGAGCTGTTTTTT
15	many	.	TRBV12-3/TRBV12-4	TRBJ2-3	CASSPLGVGTDTQYF	TGTGCCAGCAGTCCCCTGGGGGTCGGCACAGATACGCAGTATTTT
17	.	.	TRBV6-5	TRBJ2-7	CASSYSVGGRGSYEQYF	TGTGCCAGCAGTTACTCCGTGGGGGGCCGGGGGAGCTACGAGCAGTACTTC
13	.	.	TRBV24-1	TRBJ2-7	CATSRGSSYEQYF	TGTGCCACCAGTAGAGGGAGCTCCTACGAGCAGTACTTC
16	.	TRBD2	TRBV7-8	TRBJ2-7	CASSLAGGRVSYEQYF	TGTGCCAGCAGCTTAGCGGGCGGGAGGGTATCCTACGAGCAGTACTTC
14	few	.	TRBV6-2/TRBV6-3	TRBJ2-7	CASSYRGSVWEQYF	TGTGCCAGCAGTTACCGCGGGTCGGTCTGGGAGCAGTACTTC
13	few	TRBD1	TRBV29-1	TRBJ2-7	CSAIRDSSYEQYF	TGCAGCGCCATCCGGGACAGCTCCTACGAGCAGTACTTC
13	many	.	TRBV10-3	TRBJ2-5	CATRQGGTETQYF	TGTGCCACCCGACAGGGCGGGACTGAGACCCAGTACTTC
15	many	.	TRBV20-1	TRBJ1-2	CSASGRTVLYYGYTF	TGCAGTGCTTCGGGGCGGACAGTCCTTTACTATGGCTACACCTTC
15	many	TRBD2	TRBV27	TRBJ2-1	CASSFGTRWNNEQFF	TGTGCCAGCAGTTTCGGGACTAGATGGAACAATGAGCAGTTCTTC
12	many	.	TRBV20-1	TRBJ1-1	CSENSPGGEAFF	TGCAGTGAAAACTCTCCCGGTGGTGAAGCTTTCTTT
14	few	.	TRBV12-3/TRBV12-4	TRBJ2-2	CASSSTGYTGELFF	TGTGCCAGCAGTTCAACAGGGTACACCGGGGAGCTGTTTTTT
14	few	TRBD1	TRBV18	TRBJ1-2	CASSPDRGLYGYTF	TGTGCCAGCTCACCAGACAGGGGGCTCTATGGCTACACCTTC
15	few	.	TRBV20-1	TRBJ2-1	CSARRQSSSYNEQFF	TGCAGTGCTAGACGACAGTCGAGCTCCTACAATGAGCAGTTCTTC
13	.	TRBD1	TRBV20-1	TRBJ1-6	CSARGQGSSPLHF	TGCAGTGCTAGGGGACAGGGAAGCTCACCCCTCCACTTT
18	.	TRBD2	TRBV27	TRBJ2-1	CSSSRYLAGARRDNEQFF	TGTTCCAGCAGTCGATACCTAGCGGGGGCCCGGAGAGACAATGAGCAGTTCTTC
13	.	TRBD1	TRBV23-1	TRBJ2-1	CASTDRGVFEQFF	TGCGCCAGCACTGACAGGGGAGTGTTTGAGCAGTTCTTC
16	many	TRBD1	TRBV10-3	TRBJ2-2	CAINLQGDAGTGELFF	TGTGCCATCAATCTACAGGGGGATGCGGGCACCGGGGAGCTGTTTTTT
15	few	.	TRBV5-5	TRBJ2-5	CASSSQDNHQETQYF	TGTGCCAGCAGCTCGCAGGACAACCACCAAGAGACCCAGTACTTC
15	.	TRBD1	TRBV20-1	TRBJ2-7	CSARDGDRSSYEQYF	TGCAGTGCTAGAGATGGGGACAGGTCCTCCTACGAGCAGTACTTC
16	.	TRBD2	TRBV5-1	TRBJ2-1	CASSSLTSGPYNEQFF	TGCGCCAGCAGCTCCTTAACTAGCGGGCCCTACAATGAGCAGTTCTTC
15	.	TRBD2	TRBV27	TRBJ2-1	CASSFLAGLYNEQFF	TGTGCCAGCAGTTTCCTAGCGGGGCTATACAATGAGCAGTTCTTC
16	.	.	TRBV6-2/TRBV6-3	TRBJ2-2	CASSKGLAPGAGELFF	TGTGCCAGCAGTAAGGGGCTAGCCCCCGGGGCCGGGGAGCTGTTTTTT
14	.	.	TRBV18	TRBJ1-2	CASSPLNRHYGYTF	TGTGCCAGCTCACCGTTGAACAGACACTATGGCTACACCTTC
17	few	TRBD2	TRBV28	TRBJ2-6	CASSLTAGGWGANVLTF	TGTGCCAGCAGTTTGACGGCGGGGGGCTGGGGGGCCAACGTCCTGACTTTC
15	many	TRBD1	TRBV12-3/TRBV12-4	TRBJ2-7	CASSFIRQGSYEQYF	TGTGCCAGCAGTTTCATCAGACAGGGGTCCTACGAGCAGTACTTC
15	.	TRBD1	TRBV18	TRBJ2-5	CASSPRRDSQETQYF	TGTGCCAGCTCACCCAGAAGGGACAGCCAAGAGACCCAGTACTTC
15	.	.	TRBV18	TRBJ1-1	CASSPLFLGDTEAFF	TGTGCCAGCTCACCACTTTTCCTGGGGGACACTGAAGCTTTCTTT
14	few	TRBD1	TRBV25-1	TRBJ2-2	CASSRRQGPGELFF	TGTGCCAGCAGTCGCCGACAGGGGCCCGGGGAGCTGTTTTTT
15	.	.	TRBV6-1	TRBJ1-6	CASSAQGVYNSPLHF	TGTGCCAGCAGCGCTCAGGGAGTATATAATTCACCCCTCCACTTT
17	few	TRBD1	TRBV20-1	TRBJ2-7	CSARDGGGGQGPAEQYF	TGCAGTGCTAGAGATGGGGGTGGAGGACAGGGCCCTGCGGAGCAGTACTTC
14	few	TRBD2	TRBV5-1	TRBJ2-7	CASSPSGREYEQYF	TGCGCCAGCAGTCCCAGCGGGAGGGAATACGAGCAGTACTTC
13	many	.	TRBV18	TRBJ2-2	CASSPGLTGELFF	TGTGCCAGCTCACCAGGCCTCACCGGGGAGCTGTTTTTT
13	.	TRBD1	TRBV5-1	TRBJ2-7	CACPDRGTYEQYF	TGCGCCTGTCCGGACAGGGGGACCTACGAGCAGTACTTC
12	few	.	TRBV10-3	TRBJ2-7	CAIVDSTYEQYF	TGTGCCATCGTAGACAGCACCTACGAGCAGTACTTC
13	.	.	TRBV12-3/TRBV12-4	TRBJ2-7	CASSSPERVEQYF	TGTGCCAGCAGTTCCCCGGAGCGGGTCGAGCAGTACTTC
15	.	TRBD1	TRBV10-3	TRBJ2-1	CAISDRTGSNNEQFF	TGTGCCATCAGTGATCGGACAGGGTCGAACAATGAGCAGTTCTTC
11	.	.	TRBV20-1	TRBJ2-5	CSATRAETQYF	TGCAGTGCAACCAGGGCAGAGACCCAGTACTTC
14	.	.	TRBV5-1	TRBJ1-2	CASSLGGVARGYPF	TGCGCCAGCAGTTTGGGAGGAGTGGCAAGGGGCTACCCCTTC
18	few	.	TRBV7-2	TRBJ2-1	CASSSAGVWDSSYNEQFF	TGTGCCAGCAGCTCAGCTGGCGTATGGGACTCATCCTACAATGAGCAGTTCTTC